The clone carrying this TCR beta chain appeared a single time. Its antigen is not identified. This sample is drawn from a study of T cell responses to AZD1222 COVID-19 vaccine. Study-wide points: Donors were mostly white British, more females; clonal diversity possibly underestimated.

Sequencing used immunoSEQ multiplex PCR; TCRdb keeps in-frame clones, though not all of them. The sample consists of about 99,000 clones, about 87% of them appearing once. This material consisted of peripheral blood, taken on day 0 of AZD1222 vaccination. This receptor was taken from an adult in good health.

The CDR3 sequence: CASSYLRGIDEQFF. The CDR3 region has the DNA TGTGCCAGCAGTTACCTCAGGGGCATTGATGAGCAGTTCTTC. The chain uses TRBV6-6 and TRBJ2-1, with D tentatively TRBD1 (6 bases). Germline V gives CDR1 MNHNY, CDR2 SVGAGI (reference sequence). The V and J ends lost 2 bases and 8 bases respectively, with 13 bases between them. The CDR3 totals 14 residues.